This TCR beta chain was documented in a study of shared clonotypes between healthy human individuals. Trimming left V 2 bases short and J 4 bases short, with 8 bases between. The CDR3 extends over 14 amino acids. Germline V gives CDR1 SGHTA, CDR2 FQGNSA. Repertoires were generated with immunoSEQ multiplex PCR, while TCRdb's copy carries only in-frame clones and drops some. The repertoire holds some 1 million clones, with roughly 80% as singletons. This clone showed up just a few times. All donors qualified as healthy HIV-negative adults and had experienced no recent acute infections or vaccinations. This TCR derives from a man aged 18 to 30 in good health. This chain connects TRBV7-2 to TRBJ2-2; no clear D. Sequencing input: memory CD4+ T cells sorted from blood. Subset here: CD45RA-negative fraction. CDR3 amino acids: CASSLRQSTGELFF. The CDR3 bases are TGTGCCAGCAGCTTACGGCAGAGCACCGGGGAGCTGTTTTTT.